The 23 T cell receptor beta chains in this list originate from one sample, sequenced in a study of chemoradiotherapy in HPV16-positive cancers. Generated by immunoSEQ multiplex PCR, the TCRdb table keeps only in-frame clones and is missing some. The profile shows some 29,000 clones, approximately 93% of them singletons. The sequencing here drew on blood, taken from a patient who underwent chemoradiotherapy. These receptor sequences come from a human donor with HPV-associated anogenital cancer.

The CDR3 DNA reads TGTGCCAGCAGTAAGACTAGAAATGAGCAGTTCTTC. Translating it yields CASSKTRNEQFF. This chain connects TRBV6-6 to TRBJ2-1; TRBD2 is a possible D gene (6 bases). The CDR3 spans 12 residues. With 5 bases removed from V and 7 bases from J, the gap between germline ends came to 9 bases. Germline lookup yields CDR1 MNHNY and CDR2 SVGAGI (reference sequence).

The chain has TRBV11-3 and TRBJ2-1; maybe TRBD2 (6 bases). Germline loops: CDR1 SGHNT, CDR2 YENEEA. V was cut by 2 bases and J by 5 bases, with 10 bases left in between. The CDR3 has 14 residues. The CDR3 spells CASSLWGGHNEQFF. CDR3 DNA sequence: TGTGCCAGCAGCTTATGGGGAGGCCACAATGAGCAGTTCTTC.

The chain joins TRBV19 to TRBJ1-2; D ambiguous. There are 13 residues in the CDR3. Trimming shortened V by 7 bases and J by 4 bases, and 13 bases separated the two germline ends. Germline CDR1 and CDR2: LNHDA and SQIVND (reference sequence). CDR3 nucleotides: TGTGCCAGTACCCCAACGAGGGCCTATGGCTACACCTTC. It encodes CASTPTRAYGYTF.

The rearrangement links TRBV7-9 to TRBJ2-5; a possible D gene is TRBD2 (7 bases). Germline V gene lookup returns CDR1 SEHNR and CDR2 FQNEAQ (reference sequence). Between the trimmed V and J ends, which lost 3 bases and 5 bases, there was a span of 22 bases. CDR3 length: 17 residues. CDR3 in DNA: TGTGCCAGCAGCTTCGGAAGACAATCTGGGGGGGCGGAGACCCAGTACTTC. It is translated as CASSFGRQSGGAETQYF.

This chain connects TRBV18 to TRBJ2-5; 8 bases match TRBD1. This CDR3 has 14 residues. Germline loops: CDR1 KGHSH, CDR2 LQKENI. V lost 3 bases to trimming and J lost 5 bases; unmatched junction nucleotides: 5. The CDR3 nucleotides are TGTGCCAGCTCACCGGGGACAGGAGGGGAGACCCAGTACTTC. Translated: CASSPGTGGETQYF.

The table lists this clone with a count of one. The chain couples TRBV11-2 to TRBJ1-6; 8 positions agree with TRBD1. V was pared by 6 bases and J by 8 bases, with 9 bases of the junction left unmatched. The length of the CDR3 is 15 residues. Germline CDR1 is SGHAT and CDR2 is FQNNGV. This chain's CDR3 is CASRRPGTGDSPLHF. In DNA, the CDR3 is TGTGCCAGCAGGAGACCCGGGACAGGCGATTCACCCCTCCACTTT.

The V gene is TRBV7-9, the J gene TRBJ1-2, with 8 nucleotides matching TRBD1. Germline assignment: CDR1 SEHNR and CDR2 FQNEAQ (reference sequence). Trimming cost V 5 bases and J 5 bases; bases outside gene matches: 4. The CDR3 length is 13 residues. This CDR3 is CASSQDRVYGYTF. The CDR3 DNA follows: TGTGCCAGCAGCCAGGACAGGGTTTATGGCTACACCTTC.

V is TRBV7-9 and J is TRBJ1-1, with D possibly TRBD1 on 6 matching bases. This CDR3 is 15 amino acids long. Germline CDR1 and CDR2: SEHNR and FQNEAQ (reference sequence). V was pared by 5 bases and J by 6 bases, with 19 bases between. The CDR3 is CASSPGPRGRAEAFF. CDR3 nucleotide sequence: TGTGCCAGCAGCCCTGGCCCGAGGGGGAGGGCTGAAGCTTTCTTT.

The V and J genes are TRBV7-6 and TRBJ2-7, with 9 bases that match TRBD2. The trim removed 5 bases at V and 4 bases at J, leaving 3 bases unmatched. Germline V gene lookup returns CDR1 SGHVS and CDR2 FNYEAQ. CDR3 length equals 13 residues. The chain's CDR3 is CASSTTSGYEQYF. In nucleotides, the CDR3 is TGTGCCAGCAGCACGACTAGCGGATACGAGCAGTACTTC. Full variable domain (missing parts from reference TRBV7-6 and TRBJ2-7): GAGVSQSPRYKVTKRGQDVALRCDPISGHVSLYWYRQALGQGPEFLTYFNYEAQQDKSGLPNDRFSAERPEGSISTLTIQRTEQRDSAMYRCASSTTSGYEQYFGPGTRLTVT.

The chain uses TRBV6-5 and TRBJ1-5; D unresolved. The CDR3 loop spans 16 amino acids. From germline, CDR1 is MNHEY and CDR2 SVGAGI. V was shortened by 3 bases and J by 0 bases, with 12 bases between the two germline ends. CDR3 residues: CASSYHGISSNQPQHF. CDR3 coding DNA: TGTGCCAGCAGTTATCACGGAATATCTAGCAATCAGCCCCAGCATTTT.

CDR3 protein: CASSQPTLAGDYEQYF. The DNA for the CDR3 is TGCGCCAGCAGCCAGCCCACGCTAGCGGGAGACTACGAGCAGTACTTC. The V gene is TRBV4-1, the J gene TRBJ2-7, with TRBD2 matching over 10 bases. Germline CDR1 is MGHRA and CDR2 is YSYEKL. The CDR3 loop spans 16 amino acids. V shed 3 bases, J shed 3 bases, and the junction held 8 bases outside the gene matches.

The rearrangement joins TRBV27 to TRBJ1-2, with D maybe TRBD1 (5 bases). Trimming pared 6 bases from V and 2 bases from J, leaving 10 bases between. Germline CDR1 and CDR2: MNHEY and SMNVEV (reference sequence). The CDR3 has 13 residues. CDR3 nucleotide sequence: TGTGCCAGCAGACCGACAGAAAACTATGGCTACACCTTC. The encoded protein is CASRPTENYGYTF.

The chain recombines TRBV18 with TRBJ2-2, with D perhaps matching TRBD1 (5 bases). Germline values: CDR1 KGHSH, CDR2 LQKENI. This CDR3 is 14 amino acids long. V dropped 0 bases and J dropped 7 bases, with 9 bases sitting between them. CDR3 coding DNA: TGTGCCAGCTCACCACCGATAGGGGTCGGGGAGCTGTTTTTT. This encodes CASSPPIGVGELFF.

The gene calls are TRBV9 and TRBJ2-1; D possibly corresponds to TRBD2 (7 bases). The CDR3 is made up of 18 amino acids. The germline gives CDR1 SGDLS, CDR2 YYNGEE. The V end lost 4 bases, the J end lost 2 bases, and 22 bases lay between the germline ends. This CDR3 is CASSPSPGEGGPYNEQFF. In nucleotides, the CDR3 is TGTGCCAGCAGCCCTAGCCCCGGGGAGGGGGGACCCTACAATGAGCAGTTCTTC.

This clone was detected once. The genes are TRBV4-2 and TRBJ2-7; tentatively, D is TRBD1 (6 bases). CDR1 LGHNA and CDR2 YNFKEQ come from the germline V gene. This CDR3 region has 16 residues. Trimming pared 0 bases from V and 0 bases from J, leaving 12 bases between. The chain's CDR3 is CASSQEEDRISYEQYF. The DNA for the CDR3 is TGTGCCAGCAGCCAAGAAGAGGACAGAATCTCCTACGAGCAGTACTTC.

The table lists this clone with a count of one. CDR3 nucleotide sequence: TGTGCCAGCAGCCGGACAGGGGGACTTTACGAGCAGTACTTC. Translated: CASSRTGGLYEQYF. The genes are TRBV7-9 and TRBJ2-7, with 10 bases that match TRBD1. The germline gives CDR1 SEHNR, CDR2 FQNEAQ (reference sequence). The ends lost 5 bases at V and 4 bases at J; junction bases unmatched: 5. CDR3 length: 14 amino acids.

The chain carries TRBV7-2 and TRBJ1-5; no definite D call. CDR3 length equals 14 residues. Trimming removed 2 bases at V and 1 base at J, with 6 bases between. The germline CDR1 and CDR2 sequences are SGHTA and FQGNSA. CDR3 sequence: CASSLRGSNQPQHF. The CDR3 coding sequence is TGTGCCAGCAGCTTACGAGGCAGCAATCAGCCCCAGCATTTT.

CDR3 region: CASSPQGARDYGYTF. In DNA, the CDR3 is TGCGCCAGCAGCCCACAGGGGGCGAGGGACTATGGCTACACCTTC. The gene calls are TRBV5-1 and TRBJ1-2, with 9 bases matching TRBD1. CDR1 and CDR2 (germline): SGHRS, YFSETQ. Trimming took 4 bases from V and 3 from J; bases not matched to a gene: 7. CDR3 length equals 15 residues.

V and J are TRBV12-2 and TRBJ1-2; TRBD1, the table's D call, lacks a check against the DNA. TRBV12-2 is a pseudogene locus. This CDR3 comprises 14 residues. CDR3 sequence reads: CASPRQAMFYGYTF. The CDR3 DNA follows: TGTGCAAGTCCGAGACAGGCTATGTTCTATGGCTACACCTTC.

This sequence joins TRBV4-1 and TRBJ2-3, with a weak D call TRBD1 (5 bases). This CDR3 has 11 residues. Germline V lookup: CDR1 MGHRA, CDR2 YSYEKL. V gave up 3 bases and J gave up 10 bases, with 8 bases separating them. For the CDR3, the DNA is TGCGCCAGCAGCCAGGGGCCCTCGCAGTATTTT. Translating gives CASSQGPSQYF.

The chain is built from TRBV4-2 and TRBJ2-5; D tentatively reads TRBD1 or TRBD2 (5 bases each). The CDR3 contains 14 residues. Germline loops: CDR1 LGHNA, CDR2 YNFKEQ. Deletions cut 3 bases from V and 2 bases from J, with 10 bases between. CDR3 sequence (DNA): TGTGCCAGCAGCCAGCCGGGACCGCAAGAGACCCAGTACTTC. Its translation is CASSQPGPQETQYF.

Notes on this clone: One end of the junction fails to match germline, which may point to a read error. The rearrangement joins TRBV20-1 to TRBJ1-2; D ambiguous. Germline V gene data show CDR1 as DFQATT and CDR2 as SNEGSKA (reference sequence). This CDR3 comprises 10 residues. This CDR3 is CSARDDGDGF. CDR3 bases: TGCAGTGCTAGAGATGATGGGGATGGCTTC.

V and J are TRBV11-1 and TRBJ1-4; TRBD1 is a possible D gene (6 bases). The germline CDR1 and CDR2 sequences are SGHAT and FQDESV (reference sequence). The CDR3 totals 13 residues. The V and J ends lost 4 bases and 10 bases respectively, with 13 bases between them. Here the CDR3 reads CASSSYRDTKLFF. The CDR3 nucleotides read TGTGCCAGCAGCTCCTACAGGGATACAAAACTGTTTTTT.